The clone carrying this T cell receptor beta chain was detected only a few times. Its target is unknown. Amplification targeted TCR beta CDR3 regions from RNA transcripts. Researchers ran a first-round RT-PCR on the TCR CDR3 using the HTBI primer set. MiXCR was run by TCRdb on the multiplex PCR reads, yielding one entry per CDR3 protein. The sample has some 570,000 distinct CDR3 sequences, approximately 17% seen once. CDR1 is MDHEN, CDR2 SYDVKM, per germline. CDR3 size: 18 residues. V was shortened by 1 base and J by 0 bases, with 15 bases between the two germline ends. The data are from a study of T cells in Graves' hyperthyroidism and ophthalmopathy. Study background: Peripheral blood draws took place at initial diagnosis, ahead of any treatment. General study findings and limits: Within blood appeared most thyroid clonotypes that had expanded above 0.001.

Used for diagnoses were clinical symptoms, serum thyroxine and TRAb, thyroid ultrasound and orbital computed tomography. PBMCs were sourced from approximately 9 ml fresh peripheral blood. The chain carries TRBV28 and TRBJ2-2; D could derive from TRBD1 or TRBD2 (5 bases each). This receptor was taken from a woman between 18 and 29 years old with Graves' ophthalmopathy. Sequencing was carried out using blood. CDR3 protein: CASSLSPGTRTNTGELFF. The CDR3 region has the DNA TGTGCCAGCAGTTTATCCCCCGGGACCCGAACGAACACCGGGGAGCTGTTTTTT.